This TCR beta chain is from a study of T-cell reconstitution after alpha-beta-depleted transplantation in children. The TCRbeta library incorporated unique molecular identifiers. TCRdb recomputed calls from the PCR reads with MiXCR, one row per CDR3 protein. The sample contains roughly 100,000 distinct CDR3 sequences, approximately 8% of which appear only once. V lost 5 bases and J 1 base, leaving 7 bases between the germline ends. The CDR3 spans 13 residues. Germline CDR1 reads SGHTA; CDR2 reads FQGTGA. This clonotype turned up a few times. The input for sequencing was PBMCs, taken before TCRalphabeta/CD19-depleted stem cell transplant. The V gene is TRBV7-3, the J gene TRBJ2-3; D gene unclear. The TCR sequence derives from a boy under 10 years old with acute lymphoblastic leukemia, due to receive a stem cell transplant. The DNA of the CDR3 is TGTGCCAGCAGCGTACGGGGCACAGATACGCAGTATTTT. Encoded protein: CASSVRGTDTQYF.